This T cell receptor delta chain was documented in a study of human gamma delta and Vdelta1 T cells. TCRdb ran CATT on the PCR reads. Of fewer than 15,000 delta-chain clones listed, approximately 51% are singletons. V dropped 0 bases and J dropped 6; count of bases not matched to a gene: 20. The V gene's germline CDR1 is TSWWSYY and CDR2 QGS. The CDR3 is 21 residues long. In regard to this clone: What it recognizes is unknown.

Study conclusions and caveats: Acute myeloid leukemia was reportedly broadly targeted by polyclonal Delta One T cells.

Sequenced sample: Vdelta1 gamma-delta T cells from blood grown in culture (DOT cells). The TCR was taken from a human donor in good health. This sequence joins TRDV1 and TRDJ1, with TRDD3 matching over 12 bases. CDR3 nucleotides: TGTGCTCTTGGGGAACTCGGACCTATGAAAACTGGGGGATACTCTCAAAATAAACTCATCTTT. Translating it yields CALGELGPMKTGGYSQNKLIF.